The 21 T cell receptor beta chains reported below all come from one sample, sequenced in a study of monozygotic twins with inflammatory bowel disease (dated by TCRdb to 2018 to 2020). Receptors were amplified or captured by 5' RACE. Sequencing relied on an Illumina HiSeq 2500. TCRdb reprocessed the sequencing reads and holds a single record per CDR3 protein sequence, with no DNA. The sample has roughly 170,000 distinct CDR3 sequences on record. In total, the top ten clones hold about 8% of the sample. Sequenced material: blood. Every receptor here comes from a human donor with ulcerative colitis or Crohn's disease, or a healthy co-twin of an affected twin (not recorded which).

This chain joins TRBV5-1 and TRBJ2-7. Germline V lookup: CDR1 SGHRS, CDR2 YFSETQ. There are 14 residues in the CDR3. The CDR3: CASSLHDPRDEQYF.

This chain joins TRBV20-1 and TRBJ1-1; TCRdb designates TRBD1, a call that cannot be tested without DNA. The CDR3 sequence is 12 residues long. Per germline, CDR1 DFQATT and CDR2 SNEGSKA (reference sequence). This CDR3 is CSARQGNTEAFF.

The chain uses TRBV6-2 or TRBV6-3 and TRBJ2-5. Germline loops: CDR1 MNHEY, CDR2 SVGEGT. There are 15 residues in the CDR3. The CDR3 spells CASSSRQDFQETQYF.

The rearrangement uses TRBV7-9 and TRBJ2-7; TCRdb selects TRBD1, and the lack of DNA leaves this call unchecked. Per germline, CDR1 SEHNR and CDR2 FQNEAQ (reference sequence). The CDR3 has 15 residues. CDR3 protein: CASSWDHYNSYEQYF.

This chain links TRBV2 with TRBJ2-7; TCRdb indicates TRBD2, and absent DNA this call remains unverified. The CDR3 consists of 12 residues. Germline CDR1 reads SNHLY; CDR2 reads FYNNEI. This chain's CDR3 is CASYSLQDEQYF.

This rearrangement joins TRBV10-3 to TRBJ2-3; TCRdb's assignment of TRBD2 cannot be checked, as there is no DNA. CDR3 length equals 17 residues. Looked up from germline, CDR1 is ENHRY and CDR2 is SYGVKD. The CDR3 region is CAVRTGTSGIGTDTQYF.

The chain uses TRBV29-1 and TRBJ1-5; the D call from TCRdb, TRBD1, cannot be confirmed without DNA. The CDR3 length is 13 residues. Germline V gene data show CDR1 as SQVTM and CDR2 as ANQGSEA. The CDR3 spells CSAGQASNQPQHF.

The V and J genes are TRBV2 and TRBJ1-1; the TCRdb D gene call, TRBD1, has no DNA to confirm it. Germline V gene sequence: CDR1 SNHLY, CDR2 FYNNEI. This CDR3 is built from 12 residues. CDR3 loop: CASSQQGTEAFF.

This chain uses TRBV11-3 with TRBJ2-3; the TCRdb D gene call, TRBD2, has no DNA to confirm it. The germline gives CDR1 SGHNT, CDR2 YENEEA. The CDR3 is 16 residues long. CDR3 region: CASSRGLAGATDTQYF.

The chain joins TRBV20-1 to TRBJ2-7; no DNA is available, so the TRBD2 call from TCRdb remains unchecked. CDR3 length: 14 residues. Germline CDR1 is DFQATT and CDR2 is SNEGSKA (reference sequence). CDR3 sequence: CSAGGLAGVYEQYF.

V usage is TRBV28 and J usage is TRBJ2-7; the TCRdb call, TRBD1, lacks DNA for checking. Germline-derived CDR1 and CDR2 are MDHEN and SYDVKM. CDR3 size: 16 residues. The CDR3 loop is CASSFYPRVDPGEQYF.

The rearrangement links TRBV5-1 to TRBJ2-1; the TCRdb call, TRBD2, lacks DNA for checking. Germline loops: CDR1 SGHRS, CDR2 YFSETQ. The CDR3 has 18 residues. CDR3 sequence reads: CASSTRTGLAGGNNEQFF. The full variable domain, rest sourced from reference TRBV5-1 and TRBJ2-1, is KAGVTQTPRYLIKTRGQQVTLSCSPISGHRSVSWYQQTPGQGLQFLFEYFSETQRNKGNFPGRFSGRQFSNSRSEMNVSTLELGDSALYLCASSTRTGLAGGNNEQFFGPGTRLTVL.

V and J are TRBV12-3 or TRBV12-4 and TRBJ1-3; TCRdb lists TRBD1, though no DNA is available to test this call. CDR3 length: 17 amino acids. The chain's CDR3 is CASSLALRGSSGNTIYF.

The chain has TRBV5-1 and TRBJ2-1. CDR1 is SGHRS and CDR2 is YFSETQ in the germline V gene. The CDR3 extends over 15 amino acids. CDR3 sequence: CASTYSQTFRNEQFF.

The V gene is TRBV20-1, the J gene TRBJ1-1; TCRdb indicates TRBD1, and absent DNA this call remains unverified. The CDR3 contains 14 residues. The germline gives CDR1 DFQATT, CDR2 SNEGSKA (reference sequence). CDR3: CSAREGTGNTEAFF.

The gene calls are TRBV7-2 and TRBJ2-1. Germline loops: CDR1 SGHTA, CDR2 FQGNSA. This CDR3 is built from 15 residues. The CDR3 sequence is CASSLGAEPYNEQFF.

The chain couples TRBV6-1 to TRBJ2-2; the TCRdb call, TRBD2, lacks DNA for checking. Germline CDR1 MNHNS, CDR2 SASEGT. CDR3 size: 15 residues. The CDR3 reads CASRLRAGGSGELFF.

The chain links TRBV15 to TRBJ2-1; TCRdb proposes TRBD2, but this gene call is untestable without DNA. Looked up from germline, CDR1 is LNHNV and CDR2 is YYDKDF (reference sequence). CDR3 size: 14 residues. The CDR3 protein is CATSMLEGENEQFF.

The chain combines TRBV9 with TRBJ1-1. CDR1 and CDR2 from the germline V gene are SGDLS and YYNGEE. The CDR3 runs 15 residues. The CDR3 reads CASSVAPSGNTEAFF.

The rearrangement uses TRBV5-1 and TRBJ2-7; there is no DNA to check the TCRdb D call of TRBD1. Per the germline V gene, CDR1 is SGHRS and CDR2 is YFSETQ. CDR3 length: 15 amino acids. The CDR3 is CASSPGDRRTYEQYF.

The rearrangement joins TRBV5-1 to TRBJ1-1. CDR1 SGHRS and CDR2 YFSETQ come from the germline V gene. The CDR3 is 14 amino acids. CDR3 amino acids: CASSVTVMTPEAFF.